The clone carrying this T cell receptor beta chain was seen only once. Its cognate antigen is unknown. These data belong to a study of cytotoxic CD8 clonotypes in ibrutinib-treated CLL. Study as a whole: Response samples were taken after a median of about twelve months on treatment, range 6 to 36. Sequenced samples delivered averages of 270,000 or so productive templates and 80,000 to 100,000 productive rearrangements. Study conclusions and caveats: Contraction or stability on treatment was seen for public clonotypes, which were uncommon. Clonality went up at the time of ibrutinib response, stayed stable in sustained remission, and later dropped back toward its baseline level at progression.

The CDR3 is made up of 14 amino acids. Looked up from germline, CDR1 is SNHLY and CDR2 is FYNNEI. Between the trimmed V and J ends, which lost 7 bases and 2 bases, there was a span of 15 bases. Profiled with immunoSEQ multiplex PCR; TCRdb holds only in-frame clones, not every one. The data show approximately 29,000 clones, roughly 57% seen once. This chain connects TRBV2 to TRBJ2-7; D possibly matches TRBD1 or TRBD2 (6 bases each). The material sequenced was PBMCs, taken before ibrutinib treatment. The TCR comes from a human donor with chronic lymphocytic leukemia. Here the CDR3 DNA reads TGTGCCAGCACCTCGGGGGCAGTAACCTACGAGCAGTACTTC. Translated, it gives CASTSGAVTYEQYF.